This T cell receptor (beta chain) originates from a study of T cells in tumors after PD-1 blockade. Findings of the study overall: Blood contained about 43% of the tumor's TCR clonotypes.

In the case of this clone: The antigen is not known.

Trimming shortened V by 3 bases and J by 7 bases, and 25 bases separated the two germline ends. Germline CDR1 and CDR2: LNHNV and YYDKDF (reference sequence). The CDR3 consists of 18 residues. The repertoire was sequenced with immunoSEQ multiplex PCR; TCRdb's copy has only in-frame clones and lacks some. The sample lists 14,000 to 15,000 clones; around 79% were seen once. Source: PBMCs, taken after anti-PD-1 treatment. The origin of this receptor is a human donor with basal cell carcinoma. This sequence joins TRBV15 and TRBJ2-1; maybe TRBD2 (7 bases). Written as DNA, the CDR3 is TGTGCCACCAGCAGGAACCAGGGGAGGGCCTGGGGGAGGAATGAGCAGTTCTTC. Protein: CATSRNQGRAWGRNEQFF.